Sequencing of this T cell receptor (beta chain) was carried out in a study of glioma-infiltrating T cells after dendritic cell vaccination. Study as a whole: Monocyte-derived dendritic cells, cultured approximately seven days with IL-4 and GM-CSF, were pulsed with autologous tumor lysate.

The CDR3 contains 16 residues. Germline V gene sequence: CDR1 MNHEY, CDR2 SVGAGI. V lost 1 base and J lost 8; bases outside the gene matches: 7. Produced via immunoSEQ multiplex PCR; TCRdb's table is partial and in-frame only. The sample shows 80,000 to 95,000 clones, more than 75% of them seen only once. This clone came up once. The starting material was blood, obtained before dendritic cell vaccination. This receptor was identified in a human donor with glioblastoma. This chain links TRBV6-5 with TRBJ2-1, with 11 bases matching TRBD2. CDR3 region: CASSYLLAGEEYEQFF. In nucleotides, the CDR3 is TGTGCCAGCAGTTACTTACTAGCGGGGGAGGAATATGAGCAGTTCTTC.